The 21 T cell receptor beta chains below were found in one sample sequenced in a study of blood T cell repertoires in COVID-19. Here immunoSEQ multiplex PCR was the method, and the copy in TCRdb shows in-frame clones only, minus some. The sample includes 70,000 to 95,000 clones, about 85% of them seen just once. The sequenced material came from peripheral blood. Receptors originate from an elderly man with active or convalescent COVID-19.

This chain connects TRBV2 to TRBJ2-7, with TRBD2 as a possible D gene (6 bases). Germline values: CDR1 SNHLY, CDR2 FYNNEI. The CDR3 length is 14 residues. V shed 4 bases and J shed 5 bases, with 15 bases lying between them. The CDR3: CASSARTSTHEQYV. DNA for the CDR3: TGTGCCAGCAGTGCTCGTACTAGCACCCACGAGCAGTACGTC.

Only one count was recorded for this clone. V usage is TRBV5-5 and J usage is TRBJ2-3; D remains unclear. CDR1 and CDR2 (germline): SGHKS, YYEKEE (reference sequence). CDR3 size: 13 residues. V dropped 3 bases and J dropped 9 bases, with 14 bases sitting between them. This CDR3 is CASSSLVGVTQYF. For the CDR3, the DNA is TGTGCCAGCAGCTCGCTGGTTGGAGTAACGCAGTATTTT.

The chain recombines TRBV2 with TRBJ1-1; 8 bases match TRBD1. The CDR3 consists of 14 residues. V lost 5 bases and J lost 5; bases outside the gene matches: 7. Germline CDR1 and CDR2: SNHLY and FYNNEI. DNA of the CDR3: TGTGCCAGCAGTTTTAGACAGGGGATAACTGAAGCTTTCTTT. Protein product: CASSFRQGITEAFF.

DNA for the CDR3: TGTGCCAGCGCGACAGGTCCCGAACGGTCCACTGAAGCTTTCTTT. Translated, it gives CASATGPERSTEAFF. The chain joins TRBV14 to TRBJ1-1, with D possibly matching TRBD1 (6 bases). The V end lost 8 bases, the J end lost 4 bases, and 20 bases lay between the germline ends. Per germline, CDR1 SGHDN and CDR2 FVKESK. The CDR3 is 15 residues long.

The chain has TRBV7-2 and TRBJ1-1; D not resolved. V lost 4 bases and J 1 base, leaving 10 bases between the germline ends. The CDR3 runs 14 residues. CDR1 SGHTA and CDR2 FQGNSA come from the germline V gene. The CDR3 DNA reads as TGTGCCAGCAGCTCCCTCGGAGGGAACACTGAAGCTTTCTTT. Encoded protein: CASSSLGGNTEAFF.

The genes are TRBV5-4 and TRBJ2-2; D is possibly TRBD2 (7 bases). Germline-derived CDR1 and CDR2 are SGHNT and YYREEE (reference sequence). V lost 5 bases to trimming and J lost 1 base, with 21 bases between them. The length of the CDR3 is 18 residues. The CDR3 coding sequence is TGTGCCAGCAGTCAGTACCGGGGGGCCATCGGGAACACCGGGGAGCTGTTTTTT. It yields the protein CASSQYRGAIGNTGELFF.

V usage is TRBV9 and J usage is TRBJ1-6, with TRBD1 matching over 11 bases. This CDR3 region has 17 residues. The germline V gene encodes CDR1 SGDLS and CDR2 YYNGEE. The V and J ends lost 3 bases and 11 bases, in that order; junction bases with no gene match: 13. CDR3 residues: CASSAGTGGAFSAPLHF. CDR3 nucleotide sequence: TGTGCCAGCAGCGCGGGGACAGGGGGGGCCTTTTCGGCACCCCTCCACTTT. Filled out from reference TRBV9 and TRBJ1-6, the complete variable domain reads DSGVTQTPKHLITATGQRVTLRCSPRSGDLSVYWYQQSLDQGLQFLIQYYNGEERAKGNILERFSAQQFPDLHSELNLSSLELGDSALYFCASSAGTGGAFSAPLHFGNGTRLTVT.

V gene TRBV6-5 combines with J gene TRBJ2-1; 11 nucleotides agree with TRBD2. The junction had 9 bases not matched to a gene; V was cut back by 9 bases and J by 5 bases. Germline values: CDR1 MNHEY, CDR2 SVGAGI. The CDR3 is made up of 15 amino acids. The CDR3 sequence is CASTQTSGANNEQFF. The CDR3 coding sequence is TGTGCCAGTACACAGACTAGCGGGGCTAACAATGAGCAGTTCTTC.

The genes are TRBV7-2 and TRBJ2-3; 9 bases agree with TRBD2. Germline V gives CDR1 SGHTA, CDR2 FQGNSA. Unmatched junction bases numbered 11, after V lost 2 bases and J lost 2 bases. This CDR3 spans 18 amino acids. CDR3 DNA: TGTGCCAGCAGCTTAACTTTTTCGACTAGCGGAGTCACAGATACGCAGTATTTT. It yields the protein CASSLTFSTSGVTDTQYF.

The rearrangement links TRBV5-1 to TRBJ2-2; 8 bases line up with TRBD2. CDR3 length: 14 amino acids. Germline CDR1 is SGHRS and CDR2 is YFSETQ. With V trimmed by 9 bases and J by 4 bases, 8 bases remained unmatched. The CDR3 DNA is TGCGCCACCTCCCGGGAGGGTAGCACCGGGGAGCTGTTTTTT. This codes for CATSREGSTGELFF.

The chain is built from TRBV5-4 and TRBJ2-1, with TRBD2 matching over 14 bases. The CDR3 covers 16 residues. Germline CDR1 SGHNT, CDR2 YYREEE (reference sequence). V trimming: 9 bases; J trimming: 4 bases; junction bases outside the gene matches: 9. The CDR3 bases are TGTGCCACCCAGACTAGCGGGGGGGCCAAGTACAATGAGCAGTTCTTC. Its translation is CATQTSGGAKYNEQFF.

This sequence joins TRBV3-1 (or the pseudogene TRBV3-2) and TRBJ2-5; weak D call: TRBD1 (5 bases). The CDR3 contains 16 residues. CDR1 LGHDT and CDR2 YNNKEL come from the germline V gene (reference sequence). The germline V and J ends were trimmed by 4 bases and 5 bases, with 20 bases remaining between them. This CDR3 reads CASSPRKAPKGETQYF. In nucleotides, the CDR3 is TGTGCCAGCAGCCCCAGGAAAGCGCCAAAGGGGGAGACCCAGTACTTC.

The chain has TRBV3-1 (or the pseudogene TRBV3-2) and TRBJ1-5, with TRBD1 identical over 9 bases. J was trimmed by 4 bases and V by 3 bases; bases with no gene match: 1. CDR3 length: 14 amino acids. In germline, CDR1 is LGHDT, CDR2 YNNKEL (reference sequence). In DNA form, the CDR3 reads TGTGCCAGCAGCCACGGGACAGGGAATCAGCCCCAGCATTTT. Translated: CASSHGTGNQPQHF.

The V and J genes are TRBV29-1 and TRBJ2-4; possible D gene TRBD1, 6 bases. CDR1 and CDR2 from the germline V gene are SQVTM and ANQGSEA. Trimming cost V 4 bases and J 6 bases, with 10 bases left between them. The CDR3 length is 12 residues. CDR3 protein: CSVARTVNIQYF. The CDR3 nucleotides are TGCAGCGTTGCTCGGACAGTAAACATTCAGTACTTC. Based on the CDR3 plus reference TRBV29-1 and TRBJ2-4, the full variable domain is SAVISQKPSRDICQRGTSLTIQCQVDSQVTMMFWYRQQPGQSLTLIATANQGSEATYESGFVIDKFPISRPNLTFSTLTVSNMSPEDSSIYLCSVARTVNIQYFGAGTRLSVL.

This chain links TRBV7-9 with TRBJ2-5; perhaps TRBD2 as D (6 bases). CDR3 size: 15 residues. The V end was cut by 4 bases, the J end by 1 base, with 13 bases between. The germline V gene encodes CDR1 SEHNR and CDR2 FQNEAQ (reference sequence). The DNA of the CDR3 is TGTGCCAGCAGCTCCCCGGGTAGCGGCCAAGAGACCCAGTACTTC. Encoded protein: CASSSPGSGQETQYF.

The chain links TRBV5-5 to TRBJ2-7, with TRBD2 identical over 7 bases. This CDR3 is built from 14 residues. CDR1 is SGHKS, CDR2 YYEKEE, per germline (reference sequence). V dropped 4 bases and J dropped 6; count of bases not matched to a gene: 10. The CDR3 sequence: CASSRGSDVGEQYV. The CDR3 DNA reads as TGTGCCAGCAGCCGCGGGAGTGATGTCGGCGAGCAGTACGTC.

V and J are TRBV28 and TRBJ2-7, with 7 bases aligning to TRBD2. Trimming at V came to 3 bases and at J to 6 bases, leaving 8 bases not matched to a gene. Germline-derived CDR1 and CDR2 are MDHEN and SYDVKM. The length of the CDR3 is 14 residues. CDR3 nucleotides: TGTGCCAGCAGTTTGGGGGGAGGGTTGGGCGAGCAGTACGTC. As protein: CASSLGGGLGEQYV.

The chain is built from TRBV19 and TRBJ1-5; D not resolved. Trimming stripped 1 base from V and 6 bases from J, with 10 bases between. There are 14 residues in the CDR3. The germline CDR1 and CDR2 sequences are LNHDA and SQIVND (reference sequence). The CDR3 nucleotides are TGTGCCAGTAGTATAGGGCGGAACGGTCAGCCCCAGCATTTT. Translation gives CASSIGRNGQPQHF.

V gene TRBV30 combines with J gene TRBJ2-2, with 14 bases lining up with TRBD2. This CDR3 spans 16 amino acids. Trimming at V came to 2 bases and at J to 4 bases, leaving 3 bases not matched to a gene. Germline CDR1 reads GTSNPN; CDR2 reads SVGIG (reference sequence). CDR3 loop: CAWSRGLAGVTGELFF. CDR3 DNA sequence: TGTGCCTGGAGTCGGGGACTAGCGGGAGTCACCGGGGAGCTGTTTTTT.

This sequence joins TRBV4-1 and TRBJ2-2; 11 positions match TRBD2. With V trimmed by 3 bases and J by 4 bases, 1 base remained unmatched. CDR1 MGHRA and CDR2 YSYEKL come from the germline V gene. CDR3 length equals 15 residues. The CDR3 DNA sequence: TGCGCCAGCAGCCAGGGACTAGCGGTCACCGGGGAGCTGTTTTTT. This encodes CASSQGLAVTGELFF.

V and J are TRBV5-8 and TRBJ2-4; D is perhaps TRBD1 (6 bases). The CDR3 extends over 16 amino acids. V lost 4 bases, J lost 0 bases, and 14 bases lay in between. Germline CDR1 SGHTS, CDR2 YDEGEE. CDR3 loop: CASSPRQELAKNIQYF. The CDR3 nucleotides read TGTGCCAGCAGCCCCCGACAGGAACTAGCCAAAAACATTCAGTACTTC.